A single sample is the source of the 18 T cell receptor beta chains below, sequenced in a study of identical twins. TCRdb passed the 5' RACE reads through MiXCR, listing each CDR3 protein once. The sample shows approximately 300,000 distinct CDR3 sequences, nearly 9.5% of them seen only once. The data also belong to a second study, concerning yellow fever vaccine responses in identical twins.

What was sequenced was CD8+ T cells sorted from blood. The receptor set was obtained from a woman between 18 and 29 years old in good health.

This clonotype was seen a handful of times. V and J are TRBV4-3 and TRBJ1-1; 9 bases map to TRBD1. Germline V lookup: CDR1 LGHNA, CDR2 YSLEER. The CDR3 is 15 amino acids. Trimming removed 4 bases from V and 4 bases from J; junction bases left unmatched: 7. The CDR3 region has the DNA TGCGCCAGCAGCCCCGCACAGGGGGCGATCACTGAAGCTTTCTTT. Amino acid sequence: CASSPAQGAITEAFF.

V gene TRBV12-3 or TRBV12-4 combines with J gene TRBJ1-3; D unresolved. Trimming cost V 5 bases and J 6 bases, with 17 bases left between them. This CDR3 contains 15 residues. This chain's CDR3 is CASSPPPGNENTIYF. The CDR3 DNA reads as TGTGCCAGCAGTCCCCCCCCGGGTAACGAAAACACCATATATTTT.

As concerns this clonotype: A junction end diverges from the germline sequence, so it may reflect a read error. The chain combines TRBV12-3 or TRBV12-4 with TRBJ2-5; perhaps TRBD2 as D (6 bases). There are 17 residues in the CDR3. CDR3 in DNA: TGTGCCAGCAGCCGAAACTGGGGACTGGAGTACCAAGAGACTCAGTACTTC. It codes for CASSRNWGLEYQETQYF.

In this sample, this clonotype turned up many times. V usage is TRBV3-1 and J usage is TRBJ2-1; 14 bases align to TRBD2. Looked up from germline, CDR1 is LGHDT and CDR2 is YNNKEL (reference sequence). With 0 bases clipped from V and 9 bases from J, the junction kept 7 bases outside the gene matches. The CDR3 contains 17 residues. The chain's CDR3 is CASSQDSGLAGDGEQFF. CDR3 DNA: TGTGCCAGCAGCCAAGATTCGGGACTAGCGGGAGATGGTGAGCAGTTCTTC.

At least ten counts were recorded for this clonotype. The genes are TRBV25-1 and TRBJ2-2; TRBD1 or TRBD2 may be the D gene (5 bases each). The CDR3 covers 14 residues. Germline CDR1 is MGHDK and CDR2 is SYGVNS. Trimming shortened V by 3 bases and J by 6 bases, and 11 bases separated the two germline ends. The CDR3 DNA sequence: TGTGCCAGCAGTGACAACCTGGGGGCCGGGGAGCTGTTTTTT. It yields the protein CASSDNLGAGELFF.

This clonotype has a count of ten or more. V is TRBV12-3 or TRBV12-4 and J is TRBJ1-5, with D perhaps TRBD1 (6 bases). V was clipped by 6 bases and J by 2 bases, with 14 bases between them. This CDR3 contains 15 residues. The CDR3 region has the DNA TGTGCCAGCAGGGGGGGCCTGGAGGGCAATCAGCCCCAGCATTTT. It encodes CASRGGLEGNQPQHF.

Ten or more counts support this clonotype. The chain recombines TRBV4-3 with TRBJ2-3; 11 bases map to TRBD2. The CDR3 is 16 amino acids. The germline V gene encodes CDR1 LGHNA and CDR2 YSLEER. Losses at the gene ends were 0 bases for V and 3 bases for J; bases not matched to a gene: 2. This CDR3 reads CASSQDSGRGTDTQYF. DNA of the CDR3: TGCGCCAGCAGCCAAGATAGCGGGAGGGGAACAGATACGCAGTATTTT.

The J gene is TRBJ2-2, the V gene TRBV7-9, with TRBD2 identical over 14 bases. J lost 3 bases, V lost 5 bases, and 5 bases had no gene match. This CDR3 has 17 amino acids. Germline CDR1 is SEHNR and CDR2 is FQNEAQ (reference sequence). The CDR3 DNA sequence: TGTGCCAGCAGCCCGGGACTAGCGGGAGAGGACACCGGGGAGCTGTTTTTT. It translates to CASSPGLAGEDTGELFF.

In its sample, this clonotype was seen many times. The chain links TRBV12-3 or TRBV12-4 to TRBJ2-1; the D gene is possibly TRBD2 (5 bases). V lost 2 bases, J lost 4 bases, and 12 bases lay in between. This CDR3 is 15 amino acids long. The CDR3 spells CASSLSSGLYNEQFF. In DNA form, the CDR3 reads TGTGCCAGCAGTTTATCGAGCGGCCTATACAATGAGCAGTTCTTC.

There are a few counts of this clonotype. The chain employs TRBV29-1 and TRBJ2-4, with 9 nucleotides matching TRBD2. Germline trimming cut 6 bases from V and 7 bases from J; bases unmatched to any gene: 16. This CDR3 region has 16 residues. Germline V gene data show CDR1 as SQVTM and CDR2 as ANQGSEA. The CDR3 spells CSVSPNSGSSGNIQYF. CDR3 coding DNA: TGCAGCGTGTCACCGAATAGCGGGAGCTCCGGGAACATTCAGTACTTC.

This clonotype showed up many times. The chain joins TRBV20-1 to TRBJ1-6, with TRBD1 matching over 7 bases. The junction had 11 bases not matched to a gene; V was cut back by 6 bases and J by 3 bases. The germline gives CDR1 DFQATT, CDR2 SNEGSKA (reference sequence). The CDR3 length is 16 residues. The CDR3 here is CSARPQGLLYNSPLHF. Here the CDR3 DNA reads TGCAGTGCCAGACCACAGGGGCTCCTCTATAATTCACCCCTCCACTTT.

This clonotype was found many times. The chain links TRBV7-8 to TRBJ2-7; 8 bases map to TRBD2. CDR3 length: 13 residues. V gave up 4 bases and J gave up 5 bases; unmatched junction bases: 4. Germline loops: CDR1 SGHVS, CDR2 FQNEAQ. CDR3 in amino acids: CASSSGGTHEQYF. In DNA form, the CDR3 reads TGTGCCAGCAGCTCGGGGGGGACCCACGAGCAGTACTTC.

This sequence joins TRBV27 and TRBJ2-3; D not certain. The CDR3 is 19 amino acids. Trimming stripped 7 bases from V and 1 base from J, with 27 bases between. Germline V CDR1 and CDR2: MNHEY, SMNVEV (reference sequence). The CDR3 coding sequence is TGTGCCAGCACCCCACCATTTCGACGGAGTCGGTGGGGCACAGATACGCAGTATTTT. It translates to CASTPPFRRSRWGTDTQYF.

V gene TRBV6-5 combines with J gene TRBJ1-4; no firm D call. The V end was cut by 6 bases, the J end by 8 bases, with 10 bases between. Germline V gene data show CDR1 as MNHEY and CDR2 as SVGAGI. This CDR3 is built from 12 residues. The CDR3 region is CASRAPGEKLFF. CDR3 coding DNA: TGTGCCAGCAGGGCCCCCGGGGAAAAACTGTTTTTT.

This clonotype appeared a single time. A much larger clone sits a single nucleotide away, making a read error possible. The chain recombines TRBV3-1 with TRBJ2-5; 7 nucleotides agree with TRBD1. The trim removed 0 bases at V and 5 bases at J, leaving 9 bases unmatched. This CDR3 contains 16 residues. Germline CDR1 is LGHDT and CDR2 is YNNKEL (reference sequence). The CDR3 region has the DNA TGTGCCAGCAGCCAAGATGGCGGACAGGCCAGCGAGACCCAGTACTTC. This translates into CASSQDGGQASETQYF.

The chain is built from TRBV5-1 and TRBJ2-3, with unresolved D. From germline, CDR1 is SGHRS and CDR2 YFSETQ. This CDR3 region has 16 residues. Deletions cut 0 bases from V and 3 bases from J, with 14 bases between. CDR3 region: CASSLDGLGSTDTQYF. The CDR3, as DNA: TGCGCCAGCAGCTTGGATGGGCTTGGCTCGACAGATACGCAGTATTTT.

There are a few counts of this clonotype. The chain recombines TRBV13 with TRBJ2-5, with a possible D match to TRBD2 (5 bases). The germline V gene encodes CDR1 PRHDT and CDR2 FYEKMQ (reference sequence). V lost 2 bases to trimming and J lost 5 bases, with 6 bases between them. The CDR3 is 12 amino acids. CDR3 coding DNA: TGTGCCAGCAGCTTACAGCGGGAGACCCAGTACTTC. It is translated as CASSLQRETQYF.

The chain joins TRBV19 to TRBJ2-1, with D perhaps TRBD2 (6 bases). Trimming pared 7 bases from V and 5 bases from J, leaving 21 bases between. This CDR3 comprises 16 residues. Germline CDR1 and CDR2: LNHDA and SQIVND (reference sequence). CDR3: CASKQARDSTNNEQFF. CDR3 in DNA: TGTGCCAGTAAACAAGCCCGGGACTCCACAAACAATGAGCAGTTCTTC.